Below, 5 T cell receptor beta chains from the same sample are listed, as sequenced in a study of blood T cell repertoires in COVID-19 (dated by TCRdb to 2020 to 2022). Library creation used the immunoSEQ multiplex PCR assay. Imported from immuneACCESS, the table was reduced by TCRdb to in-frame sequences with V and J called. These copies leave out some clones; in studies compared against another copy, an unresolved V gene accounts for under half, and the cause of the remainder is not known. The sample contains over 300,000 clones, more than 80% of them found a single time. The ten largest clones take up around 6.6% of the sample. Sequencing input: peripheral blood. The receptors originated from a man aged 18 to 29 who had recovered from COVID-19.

The CDR3: CASSEAEMVFAYNEQFF. The CDR3 region has the DNA TGTGCCAGCAGTGAAGCGGAGATGGTATTTGCGTATAATGAGCAGTTCTTC. This chain joins TRBV2 and TRBJ2-1; D not resolved. Germline loops: CDR1 SNHLY, CDR2 FYNNEI. This CDR3 is built from 17 residues. V lost 0 bases to trimming and J lost 7 bases, with 19 bases between them.

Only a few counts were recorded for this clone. CDR3 sequence (DNA): TGCGCCAGCAGCCAGGATCGACAGGGGGATTCACCCCTCCACTTT. This encodes CASSQDRQGDSPLHF. The chain recombines TRBV4-1 with TRBJ1-6, with 9 bases fitting TRBD1. Germline trimming cut 3 bases from V and 8 bases from J; bases unmatched to any gene: 5. Looked up from germline, CDR1 is MGHRA and CDR2 is YSYEKL. CDR3 length equals 15 residues.

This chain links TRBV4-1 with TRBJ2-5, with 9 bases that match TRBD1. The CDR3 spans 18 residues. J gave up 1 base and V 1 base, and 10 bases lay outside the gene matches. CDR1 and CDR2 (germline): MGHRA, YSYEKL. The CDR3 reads CASSQGLQGALGQETQYF. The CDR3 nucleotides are TGCGCCAGCAGCCAAGGGTTACAGGGGGCGCTGGGCCAAGAGACCCAGTACTTC.

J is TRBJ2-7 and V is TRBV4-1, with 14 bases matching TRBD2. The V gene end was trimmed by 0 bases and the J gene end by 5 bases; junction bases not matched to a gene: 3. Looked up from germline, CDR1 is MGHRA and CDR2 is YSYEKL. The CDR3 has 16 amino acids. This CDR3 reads CASSQDGTSGSNEQYF. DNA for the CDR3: TGCGCCAGCAGCCAAGATGGGACTAGCGGGAGCAACGAGCAGTACTTC.

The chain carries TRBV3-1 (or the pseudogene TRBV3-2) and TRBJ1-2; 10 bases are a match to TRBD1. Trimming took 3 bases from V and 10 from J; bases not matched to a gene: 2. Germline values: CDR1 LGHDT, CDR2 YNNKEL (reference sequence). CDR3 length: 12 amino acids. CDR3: CASSQGTGAYTF. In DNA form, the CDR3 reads TGTGCCAGCAGCCAGGGGACAGGGGCCTACACCTTC.